Below, 29 T cell receptor beta chains from the same sample are listed, as sequenced in a study of T-cell memory formation after mild COVID-19. TCRdb used MiXCR to reprocess the 5' RACE reads, holding one entry per CDR3 protein. The sample comprises about 470,000 distinct CDR3 sequences, nearly 25% of which are singletons, and around 13% rests with the top ten. The sequenced sample consisted of PBMCs or a T cell subset sorted from them (not recorded which). Receptors originate from an adult woman who had mild COVID-19 (a few samples of this study predate the infection). Cell type and time point are not known.

The rearrangement links TRBV15 to TRBJ1-1; D ambiguous. The germline V gene has CDR1 LNHNV and CDR2 YYDKDF (reference sequence). Trimming took off 3 bases at V and 0 bases at J, with 5 bases between the two ends. The CDR3 covers 13 residues. CDR3 bases: TGTGCCACCAGCAGGAGTCTGAACACTGAAGCTTTCTTT. This translates into CATSRSLNTEAFF.

This clonotype was counted between two and nine times. The rearrangement uses TRBV6-1 and TRBJ2-4; TRBD1 matches 7 bases. The CDR3 spans 14 residues. J was trimmed by 5 bases and V by 1 base; bases with no gene match: 2. Germline CDR1 is MNHNS and CDR2 is SASEGT. The CDR3 DNA is TGTGCCAGCAGTGAAGTAGGGGGCGAAAACATTCAGTACTTC. Protein: CASSEVGGENIQYF.

Many counts were recorded for this clonotype. This sequence joins TRBV7-9 and TRBJ1-5, with D perhaps TRBD1 (5 bases). V gave up 4 bases and J gave up 7 bases, with 8 bases separating them. Germline assignment: CDR1 SEHNR and CDR2 FQNEAQ (reference sequence). The CDR3 contains 12 residues. The CDR3 bases are TGTGCCAGCAGCTCACGGGGGCAGCCCCAGCATTTT. It encodes CASSSRGQPQHF. Full variable domain (missing parts from reference TRBV7-9 and TRBJ1-5): DTGVSQNPRHKITKRGQNVTFRCDPISEHNRLYWYRQTLGQGPEFLTYFQNEAQLEKSRLLSDRFSAERPKGSFSTLEIQRTEQGDSAMYLCASSSRGQPQHFGDGTRLSIL.

CDR3 region: CASSLAPDYEQYF. The CDR3 DNA reads TGCGCCAGCAGCTTGGCACCGGACTACGAGCAGTACTTC. The chain couples TRBV5-1 to TRBJ2-7; the D is unclear. CDR1 is SGHRS, CDR2 YFSETQ, per germline. The CDR3 runs 13 residues. Trimming pared 0 bases from V and 3 bases from J, leaving 7 bases between. The whole variable domain, filled in from reference TRBV5-1 and TRBJ2-7, reads KAGVTQTPRYLIKTRGQQVTLSCSPISGHRSVSWYQQTPGQGLQFLFEYFSETQRNKGNFPGRFSGRQFSNSRSEMNVSTLELGDSALYLCASSLAPDYEQYFGPGTRLTVT.

This clonotype was seen a few times. The V call is TRBV6-1, the J call TRBJ1-5; D is ambiguous. Trimming stripped 6 bases from V and 6 bases from J, with 12 bases between. The CDR3 runs to 13 residues. The germline V gene encodes CDR1 MNHNS and CDR2 SASEGT. Here the CDR3 reads CASSPEAGQPQHF. As DNA, the CDR3 is TGTGCCAGCAGCCCCGAGGCAGGTCAGCCCCAGCATTTT.

CDR3 in DNA: TGCGCCAGCAGCTTGGAGGGGATCACTGAAGCTTTCTTT. As protein: CASSLEGITEAFF. The V and J genes are TRBV5-1 and TRBJ1-1; perhaps TRBD1 as D (5 bases). V shed 0 bases and J shed 4 bases, with 7 bases lying between them. Germline loops: CDR1 SGHRS, CDR2 YFSETQ. CDR3 size: 13 residues.

This clonotype was seen once. At one end, the junction sequence differs from germline, possibly due to a read error. The rearrangement links TRBV5-1 to TRBJ1-4, with D uncertain. CDR1 and CDR2 from the germline V gene are SGHRS and YFSETQ. The CDR3 covers 15 residues. CDR3 bases: TGCGCCAGCAGCGCCTACGGTACAACTAATGAGAAACTGTTTTTT. Encoded protein: CASSAYGTTNEKLFF.

This clonotype was seen only a few times. This chain connects TRBV7-9 to TRBJ1-1; D perhaps matches TRBD1 (5 bases). This CDR3 has 14 amino acids. Per germline, CDR1 SEHNR and CDR2 FQNEAQ (reference sequence). The V end lost 4 bases, the J end lost 8 bases, and 17 bases lay between the germline ends. In nucleotides, the CDR3 is TGTGCCAGCAGCTGGGGGGGAGACAGCGCGGAAGCTTTCTTT. Its protein is CASSWGGDSAEAFF.

The sample holds a few counts of this clonotype. The chain employs TRBV6-5 and TRBJ2-5; possibly TRBD2 for D (7 bases). Looked up from germline, CDR1 is MNHEY and CDR2 is SVGAGI. The CDR3 spans 16 residues. The V end lost 0 bases, the J end lost 2 bases, and 13 bases lay between the germline ends. Here the CDR3 DNA reads TGTGCCAGCAGTTACTCGGGGGGGGCCCGTCAAGAGACCCAGTACTTC. Its translation is CASSYSGGARQETQYF.

This chain links TRBV6-5 with TRBJ2-7; D perhaps matches TRBD1 (5 bases). The CDR3 extends over 12 amino acids. With 10 bases removed from V and 4 bases from J, the gap between germline ends came to 14 bases. In germline, CDR1 is MNHEY, CDR2 SVGAGI. For the CDR3, the DNA is TGTGCCACCAAGGGGATGGGTTACGAGCAGTACTTC. Translating gives CATKGMGYEQYF.

This clonotype was detected only a few times. V is TRBV7-9 and J is TRBJ2-5, with TRBD2 as a possible D gene (5 bases). CDR1 SEHNR and CDR2 FQNEAQ come from the germline V gene (reference sequence). V was shortened by 3 bases and J by 3 bases, with 8 bases between the two germline ends. This CDR3 contains 13 residues. As DNA, the CDR3 is TGTGCCAGCAGCTTCCCGCGGGAAGAGACCCAGTACTTC. Translating it yields CASSFPREETQYF. Filled out from reference TRBV7-9 and TRBJ2-5, the complete variable domain reads DTGVSQNPRHKITKRGQNVTFRCDPISEHNRLYWYRQTLGQGPEFLTYFQNEAQLEKSRLLSDRFSAERPKGSFSTLEIQRTEQGDSAMYLCASSFPREETQYFGPGTRLLVL.

This clonotype was recorded many times. The J gene is TRBJ2-4, the V gene TRBV12-3 or TRBV12-4; possibly TRBD2 for D (5 bases). The CDR3 consists of 14 residues. V lost 8 bases and J lost 7, with 18 bases in between. CDR3 coding DNA: TGTGCCAGCCTAGCAACGGGATTCTTGAACATTCAGTACTTC. This sequence encodes CASLATGFLNIQYF.

This clonotype was seen a handful of times. The V gene is TRBV3-1, the J gene TRBJ2-7, with D possibly being TRBD1 (6 bases). Per the germline V gene, CDR1 is LGHDT and CDR2 is YNNKEL (reference sequence). The CDR3 covers 14 residues. Deletions cut 4 bases from V and 2 bases from J, with 12 bases between. CDR3 coding DNA: TGTGCCAGCAGCCCAGGAGAGGGGGCCTACGAGCAGTACTTC. This encodes CASSPGEGAYEQYF.

This clonotype has a handful of counts. V gene TRBV7-6 combines with J gene TRBJ2-7; D possibly matches TRBD1 or TRBD2 (5 bases each). There are 15 residues in the CDR3. Germline CDR1 and CDR2: SGHVS and FNYEAQ. V was pared by 5 bases and J by 5 bases, with 19 bases between. The CDR3 sequence: CASSLGELRLDEQYF. In DNA, the CDR3 is TGTGCCAGCAGCCTGGGGGAGTTAAGGTTGGACGAGCAGTACTTC.

The chain employs TRBV11-3 and TRBJ2-1; the match to TRBD2 covers 7 bases. Germline V gene lookup returns CDR1 SGHNT and CDR2 YENEEA. V dropped 6 bases and J dropped 1; count of bases not matched to a gene: 18. The CDR3 consists of 19 residues. CDR3 sequence: CASRGRVGGRSGSYNEQFF. The CDR3 DNA follows: TGTGCCAGCAGGGGAAGGGTCGGCGGGAGAAGCGGATCCTACAATGAGCAGTTCTTC.

The gene calls are TRBV5-6 and TRBJ2-7; D is perhaps TRBD2 (5 bases). This CDR3 comprises 15 residues. Germline values: CDR1 SGHDT, CDR2 YYEEEE. V lost 0 bases, J lost 7 bases, and 17 bases lay in between. CDR3 nucleotides: TGTGCCAGCAGCTTGGCCGGTCGGGCCGCGGGTGAGCAGTACTTC. Translating it yields CASSLAGRAAGEQYF. The whole variable domain, remainder taken from reference TRBV5-6 and TRBJ2-7, is DAGVTQSPTHLIKTRGQQVTLRCSPKSGHDTVSWYQQALGQGPQFIFQYYEEEERQRGNFPDRFSGHQFPNYSSELNVNALLLGDSALYLCASSLAGRAAGEQYFGPGTRLTVT.

The chain is built from TRBV29-1 and TRBJ2-1; TRBD2 aligns across 12 bases. V dropped 3 bases and J dropped 1; count of bases not matched to a gene: 10. This CDR3 is built from 18 residues. CDR1 is SQVTM and CDR2 is ANQGSEA in the germline V gene. As DNA, the CDR3 is TGCAGCGTTGAGGGGTCTAGCGGGGGGGCCTCATCCTACAATGAGCAGTTCTTC. Translation: CSVEGSSGGASSYNEQFF.

This clonotype was observed a single time. The chain is built from TRBV7-3 and TRBJ2-3; D is unresolved. The germline gives CDR1 SGHTA, CDR2 FQGTGA. Trimming shortened V by 4 bases and J by 4 bases, and 15 bases separated the two germline ends. CDR3 length: 15 amino acids. CDR3 in amino acids: CASSSGPGDADTQYF. CDR3 coding DNA: TGTGCCAGCAGCTCTGGCCCCGGTGATGCAGATACGCAGTATTTT.

The chain has TRBV5-5 and TRBJ1-1; unclear D gene. Between the trimmed V and J ends, which lost 4 bases and 9 bases, there was a span of 19 bases. Germline V gene data show CDR1 as SGHKS and CDR2 as YYEKEE (reference sequence). This CDR3 spans 14 amino acids. The CDR3 reads CASSVGRAPGQAFF. The CDR3 nucleotides read TGTGCCAGCAGCGTTGGACGGGCCCCCGGTCAAGCTTTCTTT.

In this sample, this clonotype turned up a few times. The V call is TRBV6-6, the J call TRBJ2-7; 12 bases are shared with TRBD2. This CDR3 region has 15 residues. V gave up 5 bases and J gave up 1 base; unmatched junction bases: 3. CDR1 and CDR2 (germline): MNHNY, SVGAGI (reference sequence). The CDR3 DNA follows: TGTGCCAGCAGTGGCGGACTAGCGGGATCCTACGAGCAGTACTTC. Protein product: CASSGGLAGSYEQYF.

The V gene is TRBV20-1, the J gene TRBJ1-1; no clear D. The CDR3 runs 13 residues. The germline V gene has CDR1 DFQATT and CDR2 SNEGSKA (reference sequence). Trimming took 0 bases from V and 3 from J, leaving 8 bases between them. CDR3 amino acids: CSARDDPDTEAFF. The CDR3 bases are TGCAGTGCTAGAGATGACCCCGACACTGAAGCTTTCTTT.

This clonotype was detected a few times. The chain carries TRBV30 and TRBJ1-1; 7 nucleotides line up with TRBD1. The CDR3 spans 13 residues. V dropped 2 bases and J dropped 2; count of bases not matched to a gene: 2. The germline CDR1 and CDR2 sequences are GTSNPN and SVGIG (reference sequence). In DNA, the CDR3 is TGTGCCTGGAGTACAGGGGTTAACACTGAAGCTTTCTTT. Its protein product is CAWSTGVNTEAFF.

Remarks on this clonotype: One junction end disagrees with the germline gene, perhaps due to a read error. This sequence joins TRBV12-3 or TRBV12-4 and TRBJ2-7; possibly TRBD1 or TRBD2 for D (5 bases each). The CDR3 sequence is 11 residues long. The CDR3 DNA reads TGTGCCAGCAGTCTGGGACGACAGCTACATTTC. This codes for CASSLGRQLHF.

This clonotype was seen a handful of times. The CDR3 region is CASSQTSHGETQYF. The CDR3 nucleotides are TGTGCCAGCAGCCAGACATCCCACGGCGAGACCCAGTACTTC. The V and J genes are TRBV7-6 and TRBJ2-5; no clear D. This CDR3 is built from 14 residues. In germline, CDR1 is SGHVS, CDR2 FNYEAQ. The V and J ends lost 5 bases and 5 bases respectively, with 15 bases between them.

V usage is TRBV12-3 or TRBV12-4 and J usage is TRBJ2-1; TRBD1 agrees at 7 bases. V shed 5 bases, J shed 6 bases, and the junction held 7 bases outside the gene matches. The CDR3 covers 14 residues. In DNA form, the CDR3 reads TGTGCCAGCAGTGCGACAGGGTTGAGCAATGAGCAGTTCTTC. Its translation is CASSATGLSNEQFF.

The V and J genes are TRBV6-6 and TRBJ2-1; tentatively, D is TRBD1 (6 bases). The germline V and J ends were trimmed by 0 bases and 0 bases, with 15 bases remaining between them. Germline V CDR1 and CDR2: MNHNY, SVGAGI (reference sequence). The CDR3 consists of 18 residues. CDR3 sequence reads: CASSYSIYRERSYNEQFF. The CDR3 DNA reads as TGTGCCAGCAGTTACTCGATTTACAGGGAACGCTCCTACAATGAGCAGTTCTTC.

CDR3 bases: TGTGCCAGCAGCTTAGCGGCGGAGGGGTACGAGCAGTACTTC. Residues: CASSLAAEGYEQYF. The chain couples TRBV7-2 to TRBJ2-7, with D perhaps matching TRBD2 (6 bases). The germline V and J ends were trimmed by 0 bases and 4 bases, with 10 bases remaining between them. Germline CDR1 reads SGHTA; CDR2 reads FQGNSA. This CDR3 contains 14 residues.

This clonotype was seen at least ten times. The rearrangement joins TRBV7-2 to TRBJ2-3; no reliable D call. The V end lost 1 base, the J end lost 2 bases, and 4 bases lay between the germline ends. Germline lookup yields CDR1 SGHTA and CDR2 FQGNSA. This CDR3 contains 13 residues. CDR3 in amino acids: CASSLGPTDTQYF. CDR3 coding DNA: TGTGCCAGCAGCTTAGGTCCCACAGATACGCAGTATTTT.

This clonotype turned up a few times. The rearrangement links TRBV12-3 or TRBV12-4 to TRBJ2-2; tentative D call: TRBD2 (5 bases). Trimming pared 9 bases from V and 8 bases from J, leaving 10 bases between. The CDR3 loop spans 11 amino acids. CDR3 sequence reads: CASTRGGELFF. The CDR3 nucleotides are TGTGCCAGTACCCGCGGGGGGGAGCTGTTTTTT.